Listed below are T cell receptor beta chains from one sample, sequenced in a study of human T cells and chemical hapten exposure. From the RACE reads, TCRdb called clonotypes with MiXCR, one entry per CDR3 protein. The sample gives about 110,000 distinct CDR3 sequences, approximately 36% of which show up once; roughly 2.7% is in the top ten. Source: whole blood, taken in connection with sensitization to the hapten diphenylcyclopropenone (DPC). Receptor source: a man between 40 and 49 years old with alopecia areata. Some clones in this sample may be carry-over from other donors' samples. Both conserved end residues are part of each CDR3. A D gene is named only where the DNA matches it firmly. Expanded clones get a size class; other rows say once, few or many, or leave the size out.

j_call d_call cdr3_length clone_size v_call cdr3_nt cdr3_aa
TRBJ1-2 TRBD1 14 . TRBV6-5 TGTGCCAGCTCTGGACAGGGGCGCCCGTATGGCTACACCTTC CASSGQGRPYGYTF
TRBJ2-2 . 12 . TRBV29-1 TGCAGCGTAGTCAAGAACACCGGGGAGCTGTTTTTT CSVVKNTGELFF
TRBJ2-7 . 13 . TRBV10-3 TGTGCCATCAGTGGGAACAGGGCGAACGAGCAGTACTTC CAISGNRANEQYF
TRBJ2-5 TRBD1 16 . TRBV20-1 TGCAGTGCTAGAGGGCCTCCGGACAGGGATGGAGAGACCCAGTACTTC CSARGPPDRDGETQYF
TRBJ2-5 . 14 . TRBV10-3 TGTGCCATCTCCATTGGGAGAGATAAAGAGACCCAGTACTTC CAISIGRDKETQYF
TRBJ1-6 . 15 . TRBV3-1 TGTGCCAGCAGCCAAGATTTACAGGGAGGATCACCCCTCCACTTT CASSQDLQGGSPLHF
TRBJ1-1 . 13 . TRBV7-8 TGTGCCAGCAGCAAGACAGGGAACACTGAAGCTTTCTTT CASSKTGNTEAFF
TRBJ2-6 . 15 few TRBV28 TGTGCCAGCACCCAAACTGACTCTGGGGCCAACGTCCTGACTTTC CASTQTDSGANVLTF
TRBJ1-2 . 11 . TRBV28 TGTGCCAGCAGTGAAACCCGGGGCTACACCTTC CASSETRGYTF
TRBJ2-1 TRBD1 12 few TRBV2 TGTGCCAGCTCCGGGACAGGCGACGAGCAGTTCTTC CASSGTGDEQFF